These T cell receptor beta chains were read from a single sample in a study of blood T cell repertoires in COVID-19. Sequencing was performed with immunoSEQ multiplex PCR; in TCRdb, only in-frame clones are kept and a portion is missing. The sample records roughly 500,000 clones, 80% to 90% being singletons. The specimen was peripheral blood. Source of these receptors: a human donor in a cohort sampled during active COVID-19. The CDR3 runs from the conserved cysteine through the conserved F or W. The D gene is left open where the match is weak. Clone size, where shown, is once, few, many, or a class for clones that have expanded.

TRBV30	.	TRBD1	TRBJ1-1	TGTGCCTGGACTCCAGGGGGCGCGAACACTGAAGCTTTCTTT	CAWTPGGANTEAFF
TRBV7-6	.	.	TRBJ1-4	TGTGCCAGCAGCTTAGGATGGGCCTCCGACGAACTGTTTTTT	CASSLGWASDELFF
TRBV7-7	.	.	TRBJ2-1	TGTGCTAGCAGCTTACTAGAGCACGGGGACAATGAGCAGTTCTTC	CASSLLEHGDNEQFF
TRBV10-3	.	TRBD2	TRBJ2-5	TGTGCCATCTCCCCACTAGCGGGGGTGGGAGAGACCCAGTACTTC	CAISPLAGVGETQYF
TRBV9	few	TRBD1	TRBJ1-2	TGTGCCAGCAGCGTAGGGGACAGCTCCTACTATGGCTACACCTTC	CASSVGDSSYYGYTF
TRBV7-3	.	.	TRBJ2-7	TGTGCCAGCAGCTTAGTCGGTAACAGGGAGCAGTACTTC	CASSLVGNREQYF
TRBV19	.	TRBD1	TRBJ1-2	TGTGCCGGGGACAGCTATGGCTACACCTTC	CAGDSYGYTF
TRBV5-1	.	.	TRBJ1-1	TGCGCCAGCAGCTTGTTCTTACCGGGGAACACTGAAGCTTTCTTT	CASSLFLPGNTEAFF
TRBV30	once	.	TRBJ1-1	TGTGCCTGGAGATCTTATGGGGCCACTGAAGCTTTCTTT	CAWRSYGATEAFF
TRBV19	.	TRBD2	TRBJ2-1	TGTGCCAGTAAGCGGGGATACTACAATGAGCAGTTCTTC	CASKRGYYNEQFF
TRBV4-1	once	TRBD2	TRBJ2-7	TGCGCCAGCAGTCGTACCGGGACTAGCGACGGCGAGCAGTACTTC	CASSRTGTSDGEQYF
TRBV7-3	.	TRBD1	TRBJ2-1	TGTGCCAGCAGCCACTTGGACAGGGATGAGCAGTTCTTC	CASSHLDRDEQFF
TRBV25-1	.	TRBD1	TRBJ1-4	TGTGCCAGCAGGGCCGCCCAGGGGGGCGAAAAACTGTTTTTT	CASRAAQGGEKLFF